The source of this TCR beta chain is a study of T cell responses to AZD1222 COVID-19 vaccine (dated by TCRdb to about 2021). Regarding the research as a whole: AZD1222 recipients whose second dose came at about 4 weeks and those whose second dose came at about 12 weeks were combined into one group, since spike-specific TCR depth and breadth did not differ between the two schedules. TCR sequencing covered fewer than 250 trial participants: about 210 given two doses of AZD1222 and about 26 given two doses of MenACWY control vaccine. Trial participants were enrolled into age subgroups of 18-55, 56-69 and 70-plus years, which contained around 150, 28 and 57 TCR-sequenced participants, respectively. The investigation overall reported the following: Because no samples from the day 14 peak response were available, repertoires could be characterized only after the peak T cell response. Reportedly, close to half of the unique spike-specific TCRs recognized epitopes lying outside the regions that are mutated in the B.1.351 and B.1.1.7 variants. After two AZD1222 doses, both the breadth and the depth of spike-specific TCRs were significantly higher than at day 0 and than in MenACWY recipients. Most participants were white British and females outnumbered males, and the authors suggested that clonal diversity may have been underestimated. CD4 TCRs associated with the vaccine covered the entire spike protein, and the dominant responses were in regions 160-218 and 743-854. Conclusions about previously exposed vaccinees are limited, since just 6 or 7 AZD1222 recipients were seropositive for SARS-CoV-2 at baseline. In the small 56-69-year group, the increase in depth fell short of significance, most likely because of low power.

The CDR3 regions of human TCRbeta chains were subjected to immunosequencing. In the original analysis: TCRs in the repertoires were compared against a reference library of SARS-CoV-2-specific TCRs that had been generated with the MIRA antigen-specificity platform. Breadth was defined as the fraction of unique TCRs that were SARS-CoV-2-associated, and depth was defined as the fraction of total T cells that were SARS-CoV-2-associated. Each spike-specific TCR was assigned to its reactive spike region and to a CD4 or CD8 class using the MIRA data. Log10-transformed breadth and depth values were compared by one-way ANOVA with Sidak's multiple comparisons tests. Held by TCRdb, this immuneACCESS table contains in-frame sequences only and omits some clones. Under half of the omission traces to an unresolved V gene where checked; the cause of the rest is unknown. V, J and clone size are taken as reported in that table, and D and trimming were inferred from the DNA itself. For this sample there are 120,000 or so clones; roughly 84% appear just once. Roughly 1.2% of the sample belongs to the ten largest clones.

Of note for this clone: Its antigen is unknown. Base qualities are not provided; no much larger clone lies one nucleotide away.

V gives up 0 bases and J gives up 5 bases, and the segment between their germline ends measures 11 bases. Measured from the cysteine to the phenylalanine, the CDR3 is 16 residues long. Just CDR3 DNA is preserved here, 48 bases in frame from base 1. Per the germline V gene, MNHEY is the CDR1 and SVGAGI is the CDR2. The sample's time point label is to be understood as: baseline before first vaccination. Vaccinee samples were obtained from the UK trials COV001 and COV002, which included a single-blind randomized controlled phase 2/3 trial of AZD1222 (ChAdOx1 nCoV-19) in healthy adults. For TCRbeta chain sequencing, PBMC samples were collected from trial participants at day 0 and at day 28 after the second dose.

The rearrangement combines TRBV6-5 with TRBJ1-6; the D gene is not confidently resolved. This receptor was identified in an adult in good health. The sequenced sample was peripheral blood, obtained on day 0 of AZD1222 vaccination. The CDR3 reads CASSYSSLVNNSPLHF. The base sequence is TGTGCCAGCAGTTACTCGAGCCTGGTTAATAATTCACCCCTCCACTTT.